Below, 16 T cell receptor beta chains from the same sample are listed, as sequenced in a study of blood T cell repertoires in COVID-19. Profiled with immunoSEQ multiplex PCR; TCRdb holds only in-frame clones, not every one. This sample has 180,000 or so clones, with more than 65% found just once. The specimen sequenced was PBMCs or T cells enriched from blood (not recorded which). The receptors come from a man aged 45-60 years who had recovered from COVID-19.

This chain links TRBV5-4 with TRBJ2-5; 10 nucleotides agree with TRBD1. V lost 2 bases, J lost 0 bases, and 4 bases stayed unmatched. The CDR3 runs 16 residues. The germline gives CDR1 SGHNT, CDR2 YYREEE (reference sequence). The CDR3, as DNA: TGTGCCAGCAGCTTACCGGGACAGGGGTACCAAGAGACCCAGTACTTC. It is translated as CASSLPGQGYQETQYF.

The chain recombines TRBV15 with TRBJ2-7; 8 nucleotides agree with TRBD2. Trimming took 9 bases from V and 5 from J; bases not matched to a gene: 15. The length of the CDR3 is 15 residues. Germline CDR1 LNHNV, CDR2 YYDKDF (reference sequence). The DNA of the CDR3 is TGTGCCACTAGAGAGCAGCGGGGGACCAACGACGAGCAGTACTTC. Encoded protein: CATREQRGTNDEQYF.

This clone was detected once. The V gene is TRBV5-1, the J gene TRBJ2-7; maybe TRBD2 (6 bases). Germline CDR1 SGHRS, CDR2 YFSETQ. The CDR3 totals 15 residues. V was pared by 4 bases and J by 3 bases, with 17 bases between. The CDR3 DNA sequence: TGCGCCAGCAGCCCGGAGGGGTCAGCCCACTACGAGCAGTACTTC. Its protein product is CASSPEGSAHYEQYF.

The chain couples TRBV12-3 or TRBV12-4 to TRBJ1-5, with D unclear. This CDR3 has 13 amino acids. Trimming stripped 7 bases from V and 5 bases from J, with 12 bases between. CDR3 sequence (DNA): TGTGCCAGCACCCTCGAGCAGGATCAGCCCCAGCATTTT. Translation gives CASTLEQDQPQHF.

V gene TRBV6-6 combines with J gene TRBJ2-3; D is ambiguous. V was pared by 6 bases and J by 4 bases, with 14 bases between. This CDR3 spans 14 amino acids. Looked up from germline, CDR1 is MNHNY and CDR2 is SVGAGI (reference sequence). CDR3 residues: CASRRIGAPDTQYF. As DNA, the CDR3 is TGTGCCAGCAGGCGCATAGGAGCCCCAGATACGCAGTATTTT.

This sequence joins TRBV28 and TRBJ1-1, with D unclear. V lost 3 bases and J 2 bases, leaving 10 bases between the germline ends. CDR1 MDHEN and CDR2 SYDVKM come from the germline V gene. The CDR3 is 14 residues long. CDR3 nucleotide sequence: TGTGCCAGCAGTTTGGGCAGTCCTAACACTGAAGCTTTCTTT. This translates into CASSLGSPNTEAFF.

The chain recombines TRBV4-2 with TRBJ2-2; TRBD1 is a possible D gene (6 bases). From germline, CDR1 is LGHNA and CDR2 YNFKEQ. Trimming removed 4 bases at V and 7 bases at J, with 13 bases between. This CDR3 comprises 14 residues. This chain's CDR3 is CASSLERGSGELFF. CDR3 in DNA: TGTGCCAGCAGCCTGGAAAGGGGGAGCGGGGAGCTGTTTTTT.

The rearrangement joins TRBV29-1 to TRBJ2-3; TRBD2 aligns across 10 bases. The germline V gene encodes CDR1 SQVTM and CDR2 ANQGSEA. Trimming cost V 2 bases and J 3 bases; bases outside gene matches: 5. The CDR3 spans 15 residues. CDR3: CSVESSGGETDTQYF. The CDR3 region has the DNA TGCAGCGTTGAATCAAGCGGGGGGGAGACAGATACGCAGTATTTT.

The rearrangement joins TRBV7-2 to TRBJ2-5, with 8 positions matching TRBD1. With 4 bases clipped from V and 0 bases from J, the junction kept 7 bases outside the gene matches. The germline V gene has CDR1 SGHTA and CDR2 FQGNSA. The CDR3 totals 16 residues. The CDR3 coding sequence is TGTGCCAGCAGCTCAAGACAGGGGCGGTACCAAGAGACCCAGTACTTC. This translates into CASSSRQGRYQETQYF.

The chain couples TRBV7-3 to TRBJ1-2; perhaps TRBD1 as D (6 bases). V lost 5 bases to trimming and J lost 8 bases, with 15 bases between them. The germline V gene has CDR1 SGHTA and CDR2 FQGTGA. CDR3 length equals 13 residues. CDR3 region: CASSTRQGYGYTF. The DNA of the CDR3 is TGTGCCAGCAGCACCCGTCAGGGGTACGGCTACACCTTC. The entire variable domain, with the rest obtained from reference TRBV7-3 and TRBJ1-2, is as follows: GAGVSQTPSNKVTEKGKYVELRCDPISGHTALYWYRQSLGQGPEFLIYFQGTGAADDSGLPNDRFFAVRPEGSVSTLKIQRTERGDSAVYLCASSTRQGYGYTFGSGTRLTVV.

This clone was observed a few times. This sequence joins TRBV30 and TRBJ1-4; unclear D gene. The germline gives CDR1 GTSNPN, CDR2 SVGIG (reference sequence). The V end was cut by 1 base, the J end by 7 bases, with 13 bases between. The CDR3 runs 14 residues. CDR3 protein: CAWSARGVAEKLFF. CDR3 nucleotide sequence: TGTGCCTGGAGTGCACGGGGTGTGGCTGAAAAACTGTTTTTT.

The CDR3 nucleotides read TGCGCCAGCAAGCTCCAGCGGGGGCCCACAGATACGCAGTATTTT. Its translation is CASKLQRGPTDTQYF. This rearrangement joins TRBV5-1 to TRBJ2-3; 8 bases align to TRBD2. The V gene's germline CDR1 is SGHRS and CDR2 YFSETQ. The V and J ends lost 6 bases and 2 bases, in that order; junction bases with no gene match: 8. This CDR3 has 15 residues.

This chain connects TRBV7-9 to TRBJ1-2; TRBD1 is a possible D gene (5 bases). The CDR3 runs to 13 residues. CDR1 and CDR2 (germline): SEHNR, FQNEAQ (reference sequence). Deletions cut 6 bases from V and 0 bases from J, with 8 bases between. In nucleotides, the CDR3 is TGTGCCAGCAGACCGACAGCTAACTATGGCTACACCTTC. This sequence encodes CASRPTANYGYTF.

In this sample, this clone turned up a few times. The rearrangement uses TRBV5-6 and TRBJ2-3; 13 bases fit TRBD2. The germline V gene encodes CDR1 SGHDT and CDR2 YYEEEE. The J segment lost 13 bases and the V segment lost 4 bases, leaving 9 bases of the junction unmatched. The CDR3 sequence is 14 residues long. CDR3: CASSPQLAGGRKYF. Here the CDR3 DNA reads TGTGCCAGCAGCCCTCAACTAGCGGGGGGGCGTAAGTATTTT.

V usage is TRBV5-1 and J usage is TRBJ1-4, with D possibly being TRBD1 (6 bases). V was pared by 5 bases and J by 4 bases, with 12 bases between. Germline V gene data show CDR1 as SGHRS and CDR2 as YFSETQ. The CDR3 spans 14 residues. CDR3 sequence (DNA): TGCGCCAGCAGTTCACAGGGTGTTAATGAAAAACTGTTTTTT. It is translated as CASSSQGVNEKLFF.

Only a few counts were recorded for this clone. The chain employs TRBV4-2 and TRBJ2-7; no clear D gene. Germline values: CDR1 LGHNA, CDR2 YNFKEQ. The CDR3 extends over 14 amino acids. Deletions cut 3 bases from V and 2 bases from J, with 11 bases between. CDR3 coding DNA: TGTGCCAGCAGCCACCCCCTAGTCCCCTACGAGCAGTACTTC. Protein product: CASSHPLVPYEQYF.